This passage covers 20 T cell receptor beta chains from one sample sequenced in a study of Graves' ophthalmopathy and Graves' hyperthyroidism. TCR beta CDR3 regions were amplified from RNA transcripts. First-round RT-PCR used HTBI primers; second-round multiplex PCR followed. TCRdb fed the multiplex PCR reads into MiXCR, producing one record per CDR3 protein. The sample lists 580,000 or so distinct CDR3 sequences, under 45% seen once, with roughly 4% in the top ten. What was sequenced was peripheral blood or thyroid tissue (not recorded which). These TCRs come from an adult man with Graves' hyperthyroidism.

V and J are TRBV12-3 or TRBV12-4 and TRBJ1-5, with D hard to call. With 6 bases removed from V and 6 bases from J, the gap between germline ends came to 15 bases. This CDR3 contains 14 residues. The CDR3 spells CASSPTRISQPQHF. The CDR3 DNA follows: TGTGCCAGCAGCCCTACAAGGATAAGTCAGCCCCAGCATTTT.

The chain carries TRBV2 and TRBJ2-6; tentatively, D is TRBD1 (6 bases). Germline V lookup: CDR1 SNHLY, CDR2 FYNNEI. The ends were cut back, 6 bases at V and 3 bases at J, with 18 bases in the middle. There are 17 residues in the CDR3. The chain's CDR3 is CASRTNRGDNGANVLTF. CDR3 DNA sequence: TGTGCCAGCAGAACGAACCGAGGGGACAATGGGGCCAACGTCCTGACTTTC.

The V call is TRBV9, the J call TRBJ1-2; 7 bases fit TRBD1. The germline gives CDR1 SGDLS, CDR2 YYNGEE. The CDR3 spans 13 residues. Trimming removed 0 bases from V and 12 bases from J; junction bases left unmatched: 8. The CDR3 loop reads CASSVAGTAGNTF. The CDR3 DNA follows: TGTGCCAGCAGCGTAGCGGGGACAGCTGGAAACACCTTC.

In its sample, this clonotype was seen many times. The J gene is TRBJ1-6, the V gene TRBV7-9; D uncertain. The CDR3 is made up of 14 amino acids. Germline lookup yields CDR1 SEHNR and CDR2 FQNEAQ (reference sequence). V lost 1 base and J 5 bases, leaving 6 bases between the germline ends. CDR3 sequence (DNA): TGTGCCAGCAGCTTAGGACCGGATAATTCACCCCTCCACTTT. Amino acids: CASSLGPDNSPLHF.

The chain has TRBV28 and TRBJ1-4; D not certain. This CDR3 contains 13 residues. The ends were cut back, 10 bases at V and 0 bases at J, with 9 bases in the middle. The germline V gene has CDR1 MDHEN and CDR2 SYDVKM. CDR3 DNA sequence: TGTGCCACCTCCCCCGCAACTAATGAAAAACTGTTTTTT. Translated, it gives CATSPATNEKLFF. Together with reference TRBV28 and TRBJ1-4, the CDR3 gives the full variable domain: DVKVTQSSRYLVKRTGEKVFLECVQDMDHENMFWYRQDPGLGLRLIYFSYDVKMKEKGDIPEGYSVSREKKERFSLILESASTNQTSMYLCATSPATNEKLFFGSGTQLSVL.

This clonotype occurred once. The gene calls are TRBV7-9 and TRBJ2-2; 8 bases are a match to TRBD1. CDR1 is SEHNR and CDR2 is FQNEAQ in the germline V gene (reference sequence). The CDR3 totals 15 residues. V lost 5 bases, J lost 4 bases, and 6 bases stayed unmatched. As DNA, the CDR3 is TGTGCCAGCAGCCGAGGACAGGGCCCCACCGGGGAGCTGTTTTTT. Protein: CASSRGQGPTGELFF.

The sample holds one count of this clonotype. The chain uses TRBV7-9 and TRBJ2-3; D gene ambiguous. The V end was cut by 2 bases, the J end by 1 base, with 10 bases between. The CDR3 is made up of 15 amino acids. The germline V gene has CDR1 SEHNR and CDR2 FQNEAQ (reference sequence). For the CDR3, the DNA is TGTGCCAGCAGCTTATCTCCCTCTGGCACAGATACGCAGTATTTT. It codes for CASSLSPSGTDTQYF.

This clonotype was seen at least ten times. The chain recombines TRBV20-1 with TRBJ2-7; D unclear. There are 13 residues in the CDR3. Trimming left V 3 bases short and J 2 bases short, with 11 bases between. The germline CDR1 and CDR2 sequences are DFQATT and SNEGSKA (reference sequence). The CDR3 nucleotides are TGCAGTGCTAGGGCTGACGGACCCTACGAGCAGTACTTC. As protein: CSARADGPYEQYF.

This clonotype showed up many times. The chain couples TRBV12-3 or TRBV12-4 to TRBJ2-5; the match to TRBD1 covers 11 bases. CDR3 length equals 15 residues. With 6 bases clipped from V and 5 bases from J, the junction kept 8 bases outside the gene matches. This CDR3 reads CASSSWTGGPETQYF. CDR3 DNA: TGTGCCAGCAGCTCTTGGACAGGGGGCCCGGAGACCCAGTACTTC.

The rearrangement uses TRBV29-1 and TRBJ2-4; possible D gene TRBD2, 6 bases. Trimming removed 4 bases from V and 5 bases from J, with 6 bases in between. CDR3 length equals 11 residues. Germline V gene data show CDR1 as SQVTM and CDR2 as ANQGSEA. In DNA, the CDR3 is TGCAGCGTTGGGGGGGAAAACATTCAGTACTTC. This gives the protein CSVGGENIQYF. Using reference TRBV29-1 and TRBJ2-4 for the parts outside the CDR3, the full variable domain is SAVISQKPSRDICQRGTSLTIQCQVDSQVTMMFWYRQQPGQSLTLIATANQGSEATYESGFVIDKFPISRPNLTFSTLTVSNMSPEDSSIYLCSVGGENIQYFGAGTRLSVL.

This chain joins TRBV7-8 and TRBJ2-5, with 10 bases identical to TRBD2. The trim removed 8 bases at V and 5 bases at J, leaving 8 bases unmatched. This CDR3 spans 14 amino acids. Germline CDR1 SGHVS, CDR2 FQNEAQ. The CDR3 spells CASGAGGRLETQYF. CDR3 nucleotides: TGTGCCAGCGGAGCGGGGGGGCGATTGGAGACCCAGTACTTC.

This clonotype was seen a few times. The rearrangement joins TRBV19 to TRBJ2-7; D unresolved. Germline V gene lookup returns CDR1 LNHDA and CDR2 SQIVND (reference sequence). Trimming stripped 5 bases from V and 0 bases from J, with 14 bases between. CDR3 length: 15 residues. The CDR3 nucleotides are TGTGCCAGTAGTTCTAGTATCCTCAGCTCCTACGAGCAGTACTTC. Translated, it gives CASSSSILSSYEQYF.

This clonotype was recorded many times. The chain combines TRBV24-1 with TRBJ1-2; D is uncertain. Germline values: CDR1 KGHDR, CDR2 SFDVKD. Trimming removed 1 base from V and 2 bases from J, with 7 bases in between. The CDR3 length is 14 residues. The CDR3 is CATSDFTENYGYTF. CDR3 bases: TGTGCCACCAGTGATTTTACAGAGAACTATGGCTACACCTTC.

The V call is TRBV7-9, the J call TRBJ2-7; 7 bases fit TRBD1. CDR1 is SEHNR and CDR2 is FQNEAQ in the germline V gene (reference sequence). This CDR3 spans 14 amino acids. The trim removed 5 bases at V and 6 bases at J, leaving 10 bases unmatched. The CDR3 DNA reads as TGTGCCAGCAGCACAGGACAGGTTTCACCCGAGCAGTACTTC. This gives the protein CASSTGQVSPEQYF.

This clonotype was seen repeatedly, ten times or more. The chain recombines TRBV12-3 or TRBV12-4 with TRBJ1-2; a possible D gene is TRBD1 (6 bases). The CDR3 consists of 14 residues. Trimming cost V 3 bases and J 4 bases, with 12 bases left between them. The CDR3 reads CASSLANRAYGYTF. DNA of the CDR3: TGTGCCAGCAGTTTGGCGAACAGGGCCTATGGCTACACCTTC.

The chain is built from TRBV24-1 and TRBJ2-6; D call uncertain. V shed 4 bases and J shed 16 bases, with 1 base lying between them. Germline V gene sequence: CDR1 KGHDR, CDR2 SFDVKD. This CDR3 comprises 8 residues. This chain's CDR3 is CATSELTF. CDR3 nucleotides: TGTGCCACCAGTGAACTGACTTTC.

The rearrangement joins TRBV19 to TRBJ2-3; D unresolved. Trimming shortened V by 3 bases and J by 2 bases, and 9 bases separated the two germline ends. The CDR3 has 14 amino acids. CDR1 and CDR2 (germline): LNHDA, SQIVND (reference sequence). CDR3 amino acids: CASSMLGNTDTQYF. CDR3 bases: TGTGCCAGTAGTATGTTGGGAAACACAGATACGCAGTATTTT.

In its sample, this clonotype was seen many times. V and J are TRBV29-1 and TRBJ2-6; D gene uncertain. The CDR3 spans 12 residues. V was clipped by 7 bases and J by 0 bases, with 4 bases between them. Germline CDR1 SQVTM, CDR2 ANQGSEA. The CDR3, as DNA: TGCAGCGCAAACTCTGGGGCCAACGTCCTGACTTTC. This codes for CSANSGANVLTF.

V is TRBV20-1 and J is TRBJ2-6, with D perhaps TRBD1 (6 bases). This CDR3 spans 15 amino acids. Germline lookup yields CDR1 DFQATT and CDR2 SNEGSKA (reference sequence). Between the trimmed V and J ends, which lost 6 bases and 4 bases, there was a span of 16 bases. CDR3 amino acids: CSALRQDTGANVLTF. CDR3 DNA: TGCAGTGCCTTACGACAGGACACCGGGGCCAACGTCCTGACTTTC.

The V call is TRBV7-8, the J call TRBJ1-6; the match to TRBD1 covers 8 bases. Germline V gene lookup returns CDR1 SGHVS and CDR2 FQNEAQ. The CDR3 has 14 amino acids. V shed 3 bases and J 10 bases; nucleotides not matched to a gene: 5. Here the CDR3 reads CASSFRTGSSPLHF. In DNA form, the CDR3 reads TGTGCCAGCAGCTTTCGGACAGGGAGCTCACCCCTCCACTTT. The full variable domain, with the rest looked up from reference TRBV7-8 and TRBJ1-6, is GAGVSQSPRYKVAKRGQDVALRCDPISGHVSLFWYQQALGQGPEFLTYFQNEAQLDKSGLPSDRFFAERPEGSVSTLKIQRTQQEDSAVYLCASSFRTGSSPLHFGNGTRLTVT.